This T cell receptor beta chain appears in the sequencing data of a study of patients and donors after allogeneic stem cell transplantation. This clonotype was observed a handful of times. Germline CDR1 and CDR2: ENHRY and SYGVKD. V gave up 10 bases and J gave up 7 bases; unmatched junction bases: 12. The CDR3 covers 13 residues. Using its own MiXCR run on the RT-PCR reads, TCRdb lists one record per CDR3 protein. Here the sample spans about a million distinct CDR3 sequences, roughly 18% being singletons. The V and J genes are TRBV10-3 and TRBJ2-7; 8 nucleotides line up with TRBD1. The TCR originated in a human donor who was either an allogeneic HSCT recipient or a stem cell or donor lymphocyte infusion donor (not recorded which). It is not recorded whose cells these are; they may come from a transplant donor. The sequenced sample was blood, either unsorted or a sorted T cell fraction (not recorded which). The CDR3 spells CATTTGVVAEQYF. CDR3 bases: TGTGCCACCACGACAGGGGTTGTGGCAGAGCAGTACTTC.